This T cell receptor (beta chain) was observed in a study of radiotherapy plus CTLA-4 blockade in lung cancer. This clone came up a few times. Germline assignment: CDR1 LNHDA and CDR2 SQIVND (reference sequence). J gave up 3 bases and V 5 bases, and 12 bases lay outside the gene matches. The CDR3 spans 16 residues. The assay was immunoSEQ multiplex PCR, and TCRdb's table has in-frame clones only and misses some. This table holds 50,000 or so clones, 65% to 85% found once. The receptor was isolated from a human donor with non-small cell lung cancer who had stable disease on radiotherapy plus ipilimumab. Sequencing was performed on peripheral blood, taken from a patient treated with radiotherapy plus ipilimumab. V and J are TRBV19 and TRBJ2-7; 8 nucleotides line up with TRBD1. The CDR3: CASSVYPGTGHYEQYF. In DNA, the CDR3 is TGTGCCAGTAGTGTTTACCCCGGGACAGGCCACTACGAGCAGTACTTC.